Given below is one T cell receptor beta chain in context. This clonotype was counted ten times or more. No cognate antigen has been identified for it. No base quality information exists; no much larger clone differs at one position. TCRdb names Illumina HiSeq 2500 as the instrument used. Superscript III and a set of TRAV- and TRBV-specific primers were used to synthesize first-strand cDNA, so that both TCRalpha and TCRbeta chains were covered. TCRs were amplified with Phusion for 20 to 25 PCR cycles using a constant-region primer together with the adapter attached to the V primers. The MessageAmp II aRNA Amplification Kit was used to amplify the isolated mRNA, with in vitro transcription run for over 15 hours at 37 degrees C. The Dynabeads mRNA DIRECT Purification Kit was used to isolate the mRNA for TCR sequencing. A second approximately 25-cycle Phusion PCR added indexed Illumina adapters, and products were purified with AMPure XP beads. The source study handled its data this way. Using custom Perl scripts, TCR sequences encoding the same protein were pooled, out-of-frame sequences were removed, and the abundance of each clonotype was computed. Any TCR sequence supported by only a single read was excluded from analysis. Among the metrics used to describe the repertoires were Shannon entropy, Gini index, clonality, richness, and the frequency of TCRs shared between repertoires. The public reads were reanalyzed by TCRdb: fastp trimming at Q25, MiXCR alignment, in-frame beta chains only. Entries that share a CDR3 protein sequence are merged under the most common genes and DNA. TCRdb assigned the V and J calls; the authors' analysis was not used. For this sample the table gives tens of thousands of distinct CDR3 sequences, of which around 32% were detected only once. The ten largest clones capture around 10% of the sample.

The data belong to a study of low-dose radiotherapy and immunotherapy resistance in tumors (dated by TCRdb to between 2021 and 2022). A note on the overall study: Patients in Cohort 1 were given 0.5 Gy per fraction every 2 weeks, and the prescribed total PTV dose was 6.5 Gy. Patients in Cohort 2 were given 1 Gy per fraction every two weeks, for a total of 13 Gy across 26 weeks. Patients were given nivolumab as a 240 mg flat dose every two weeks and ipilimumab at 1 mg/kg every six weeks, with both drugs delivered intravenously. Every two weeks, patients got intravenous cyclophosphamide at 200 mg/m2, given one day ahead of each radiation and immunotherapy administration. Starting on cycle 1 day 1, patients took 300 mg of aspirin by mouth once daily for four cycles. Trial participants were not randomized into treatment groups. The translational analysis covered eight patients: three from the first dose cohort and the first five from the second dose cohort.

Interpreted using the paper, the time point label stands for: before trial treatment. Donors were enrolled in RACIN, a single-arm phase I dose-escalation trial in which nivolumab, ipilimumab, aspirin, low-dose cyclophosphamide and low-dose radiotherapy were combined. Eligible patients had advanced, TIL-negative solid tumors. The sequencing used PBMCs, collected before treatment. This clonotype was obtained from a female donor with ovarian cancer.

The nucleotide sequence reads TGTGCCAGCAGTCCCGGCAATGAGCAGTTCTTC. It codes for CASSPGNEQFF. The chain joins TRBV6-6 to TRBJ2-1; the D gene assignment is ambiguous. Via the germline V gene (reference sequence), CDR1 is MNHNY and CDR2 SVGAGI. V is pared back by 5 bases and J by 6 bases, with 5 bases lying between the germline termini. The CDR3 contains 11 residues, cysteine and phenylalanine counted. Only CDR3 DNA is held: 33 bases, read in frame from base 1.